These 31 T cell receptor beta chains were all obtained from the same sample, sequenced in a study of blood T cells in healthy people across ages. Sample-barcoded 5' priming and a J-beta primer mix drove a second PCR of roughly 7 to 11 cycles. TCRdb processed the 5' RACE reads anew with MiXCR; each CDR3 protein has one entry. The data hold hundreds of thousands of distinct CDR3 sequences, with around 27% observed a single time. The same data also contributed to another study, on T cells of mothers and their children.

The sample was blood. The origin of the receptors is a boy between 2 and 15 years old in good health.

This clonotype was counted a few times. The genes are TRBV2 and TRBJ2-5; D is perhaps TRBD1 (7 bases). The DNA end is a closer match to TRBJ2-1, so the J assignment may be wrong. CDR1 and CDR2 (germline): SNHLY, FYNNEI. The CDR3 covers 18 residues. The chain's CDR3 is CASSEVYYRGRRGNEQFF. The CDR3 DNA sequence: TGTGCCAGCAGTGAAGTCTACTACAGGGGACGGAGGGGAAATGAGCAGTTCTTC.

The chain employs TRBV6-5 and TRBJ2-1; D not resolved. Looked up from germline, CDR1 is MNHEY and CDR2 is SVGAGI. The CDR3 sequence is 13 residues long. The V gene lost 6 bases and the J gene lost 3 bases, with 9 bases spanning the gap. The DNA of the CDR3 is TGTGCCAGCAGGACGACACACTACAATGAGCAGTTCTTC. Amino acids: CASRTTHYNEQFF.

The rearrangement joins TRBV29-1 to TRBJ2-5; 10 bases match TRBD1. J gave up 1 base and V 6 bases, and 17 bases lay outside the gene matches. CDR1 and CDR2 (germline): SQVTM, ANQGSEA. The CDR3 length is 18 residues. The DNA of the CDR3 is TGCAGCGTCGCCCAACCGGGACAGGGGTTGCGAGCCCAAGAGACCCAGTACTTC. It yields the protein CSVAQPGQGLRAQETQYF.

On this clonotype itself: One end of the junction does not line up with germline, which may come from a read error. V usage is TRBV3-1 and J usage is TRBJ1-2; D possibly corresponds to TRBD1 (6 bases). The CDR3 totals 13 residues. Germline CDR1 and CDR2: LGHDT and YNNKEL (reference sequence). The CDR3 nucleotides read TGTGCCAGCAGCCCAGGGGCTTACTATGGCTACGCCTTC. This sequence encodes CASSPGAYYGYAF.

The chain has TRBV6-2 or TRBV6-3 and TRBJ1-1; the D is unclear. This CDR3 spans 13 amino acids. V lost 7 bases to trimming and J lost 0 bases, with 9 bases between them. Looked up from germline, CDR1 is MNHEY and CDR2 is SVGEGT. As DNA, the CDR3 is TGTGCCAGCAAAAACGGTATGAACACTGAAGCTTTCTTT. Translating it yields CASKNGMNTEAFF.

This clonotype was counted ten times or more. The chain is built from TRBV12-3 or TRBV12-4 and TRBJ2-1; D is unclear. CDR3 length: 12 residues. V lost 4 bases and J 12 bases, leaving 13 bases between the germline ends. The CDR3: CASSSGARVQFF. CDR3 in DNA: TGTGCCAGCAGTTCGGGCGCACGGGTGCAGTTCTTC.

The chain couples TRBV6-2 or TRBV6-3 to TRBJ2-5; TRBD1 might be the D (6 bases). Trimming took off 2 bases at V and 5 bases at J, with 15 bases between the two ends. The CDR3 is made up of 15 amino acids. Germline lookup yields CDR1 MNHEY and CDR2 SVGEGT. The CDR3 sequence: CASSYPARGSETQYF. In DNA form, the CDR3 reads TGTGCCAGCAGTTACCCAGCGAGGGGGTCGGAGACCCAGTACTTC.

This clonotype was seen more than once but under ten times. The J gene is TRBJ2-4, the V gene TRBV10-3, with 11 bases identical to TRBD2. Germline V gene lookup returns CDR1 ENHRY and CDR2 SYGVKD. CDR3 length equals 17 residues. Unmatched junction bases numbered 7, after V lost 4 bases and J lost 2 bases. CDR3 bases: TGTGCCATCAGTGTCATGTTAGCGGGAGGGACCAAAAACATTCAGTACTTC. It yields the protein CAISVMLAGGTKNIQYF.

The chain couples TRBV27 to TRBJ2-5; 7 nucleotides align to TRBD1. Losses at the gene ends were 4 bases for V and 3 bases for J; bases not matched to a gene: 5. Germline V CDR1 and CDR2: MNHEY, SMNVEV (reference sequence). The CDR3 runs to 14 residues. This CDR3 is CASSSRTGEETQYF. The CDR3 DNA reads as TGTGCCAGCAGTTCCCGGACAGGAGAAGAGACCCAGTACTTC.

The chain carries TRBV7-8 and TRBJ1-1; 7 bases line up with TRBD1. Germline CDR1 and CDR2: SGHVS and FQNEAQ. V lost 8 bases, J lost 4 bases, and 13 bases stayed unmatched. The CDR3 is made up of 15 amino acids. The CDR3 here is CASRTGSGGGTEAFF. The CDR3 bases are TGTGCCAGCCGGACAGGCAGTGGTGGAGGCACTGAAGCTTTCTTT.

The chain recombines TRBV6-5 with TRBJ2-3; 10 bases fit TRBD2. The CDR3 consists of 16 residues. Germline V gene lookup returns CDR1 MNHEY and CDR2 SVGAGI. The trim removed 6 bases at V and 0 bases at J, leaving 6 bases unmatched. The CDR3 protein is CASRLTSGISTDTQYF. DNA of the CDR3: TGTGCCAGCAGGCTAACTAGCGGGATAAGCACAGATACGCAGTATTTT.

This clonotype was observed a handful of times. This chain uses TRBV7-3 with TRBJ1-2, with TRBD1 matching over 7 bases. The length of the CDR3 is 14 residues. J was trimmed by 5 bases and V by 2 bases; bases with no gene match: 5. Germline V gives CDR1 SGHTA, CDR2 FQGTGA. DNA for the CDR3: TGTGCCAGCAGCTTAGTTCCAGGGGGATATGGCTACACCTTC. Its protein product is CASSLVPGGYGYTF. The entire variable domain, with the rest obtained from reference TRBV7-3 and TRBJ1-2, is as follows: GAGVSQTPSNKVTEKGKYVELRCDPISGHTALYWYRQSLGQGPEFLIYFQGTGAADDSGLPNDRFFAVRPEGSVSTLKIQRTERGDSAVYLCASSLVPGGYGYTFGSGTRLTVV.

This clonotype was found once. CDR3 protein: CASRLSELYEQYF. The CDR3, as DNA: TGTGCAAGTCGCTTATCCGAGCTGTACGAGCAGTACTTC. J is TRBJ2-7 and V is TRBV12-2. TRBV12-2 corresponds to a pseudogene. This CDR3 comprises 13 residues.

The genes are TRBV7-7 and TRBJ2-5; 11 positions agree with TRBD2. Germline trimming cut 6 bases from V and 5 bases from J; bases unmatched to any gene: 8. This CDR3 comprises 15 residues. Per the germline V gene, CDR1 is SSHAT and CDR2 is FNYEAQ (reference sequence). The CDR3 here is CASRQLTSGIETQYF. CDR3 sequence (DNA): TGTGCCAGCAGACAACTGACTAGCGGGATCGAGACCCAGTACTTC. The complete variable domain, with remaining parts taken from reference TRBV7-7 and TRBJ2-5, reads GAGVSQSPRYKVTKRGQDVTLRCDPISSHATLYWYQQALGQGPEFLTYFNYEAQPDKSGLPSDRFSAERPEGSISTLTIQRTEQRDSAMYRCASRQLTSGIETQYFGPGTRLLVL.

The CDR3 loop is CASSLSRGFTDTQYF. The CDR3 DNA follows: TGTGCCAGCAGCTTAAGTAGGGGTTTCACAGATACGCAGTATTTT. The gene calls are TRBV7-8 and TRBJ2-3, with D maybe TRBD1 (5 bases). There are 15 residues in the CDR3. CDR1 and CDR2 from the germline V gene are SGHVS and FQNEAQ. The V gene lost 2 bases and the J gene lost 2 bases, with 11 bases spanning the gap.

The J gene is TRBJ2-7, the V gene TRBV5-1, with D hard to call. Germline CDR1 reads SGHRS; CDR2 reads YFSETQ. Deletions cut 0 bases from V and 3 bases from J, with 10 bases between. The CDR3 loop spans 14 amino acids. The CDR3 spells CASSLDWIFYEQYF. As DNA, the CDR3 is TGCGCCAGCAGCTTGGACTGGATATTCTACGAGCAGTACTTC.

This clonotype was seen a few times. V usage is TRBV5-1 and J usage is TRBJ1-1; D possibly corresponds to TRBD1 (6 bases). Trimming took 0 bases from V and 3 from J, leaving 9 bases between them. The CDR3 loop spans 14 amino acids. CDR1 and CDR2 (germline): SGHRS, YFSETQ. In nucleotides, the CDR3 is TGCGCCAGCAGCTTGGACAGACAGGACACTGAAGCTTTCTTT. This codes for CASSLDRQDTEAFF.

This clonotype was counted a few times. The CDR3 here is CASSLSAGESQETQYF. The CDR3 bases are TGTGCCAGCAGTTTATCTGCGGGAGAGAGTCAAGAGACCCAGTACTTC. The chain has TRBV27 and TRBJ2-5; 7 nucleotides match TRBD2. Germline V gene sequence: CDR1 MNHEY, CDR2 SMNVEV (reference sequence). The J segment lost 2 bases and the V segment lost 0 bases, leaving 6 bases of the junction unmatched. The CDR3 length is 16 residues.

As DNA, the CDR3 is TGTGCCATCAGTAGGGGACAGGGGGCATCCTACAATGAGCAGTTCTTC. Encoded protein: CAISRGQGASYNEQFF. V and J are TRBV10-3 and TRBJ2-1, with 12 bases aligning to TRBD1. Trimming removed 5 bases from V and 1 base from J; junction bases left unmatched: 3. Germline V gene data show CDR1 as ENHRY and CDR2 as SYGVKD. The CDR3 totals 16 residues.

V usage is TRBV7-2 and J usage is TRBJ1-1; D gene uncertain. This CDR3 spans 14 amino acids. CDR1 SGHTA and CDR2 FQGNSA come from the germline V gene. V was shortened by 3 bases and J by 5 bases, with 13 bases between the two germline ends. Here the CDR3 reads CASSFLGRKTEAFF. In nucleotides, the CDR3 is TGTGCCAGCAGCTTTTTGGGCCGAAAGACTGAAGCTTTCTTT.

Comment on this clonotype: One end of the junction varies from germline; a read error may be responsible. The chain employs TRBV5-1 and TRBJ1-2, with D tentatively TRBD1 (5 bases). The CDR3 has 14 residues. From germline, CDR1 is SGHRS and CDR2 YFSETQ. The CDR3: CASSPRTDNYGCTF. In DNA form, the CDR3 reads TGCGCCAGCAGCCCGAGGACGGACAACTATGGCTGCACCTTC.

As for this clonotype: At one end, the junction sequence differs from germline, possibly due to a read error. V is TRBV7-2 and J is TRBJ1-4; 8 bases map to TRBD1. The CDR3 is 14 amino acids. Germline CDR1 reads SGHTA; CDR2 reads FQGNSA. The CDR3 sequence is CASSLSGGDEKPFF. The CDR3 nucleotides read TGTGCCAGCAGCTTATCAGGGGGCGATGAAAAACCGTTTTTT.

The chain joins TRBV6-2 or TRBV6-3 to TRBJ2-3, with D tentatively TRBD1 (6 bases). Germline CDR1 MNHEY, CDR2 SVGEGT. CDR3 size: 18 residues. The germline V and J ends were trimmed by 6 bases and 6 bases, with 28 bases remaining between them. This chain's CDR3 is CASRLGYPGTREPDTQYF. In DNA form, the CDR3 reads TGTGCCAGCAGGTTAGGGTATCCCGGGACACGGGAACCGGATACGCAGTATTTT.

This chain joins TRBV7-9 and TRBJ1-2; a weak D match, TRBD1 (5 bases). Trimming cost V 5 bases and J 8 bases, with 21 bases left between them. This CDR3 has 15 residues. Germline V gene sequence: CDR1 SEHNR, CDR2 FQNEAQ (reference sequence). CDR3 sequence: CASSPYSGGLGGYTF. The CDR3 bases are TGTGCCAGCAGCCCCTATTCCGGGGGACTTGGGGGCTACACCTTC.

This clonotype was picked up a small number of times. One junction end does not reproduce the germline sequence, and a read error may be involved. The chain uses TRBV10-3 and TRBJ2-2, with D possibly TRBD2 on 5 matching bases. The CDR3 contains 15 residues. Germline-derived CDR1 and CDR2 are ENHRY and SYGVKD. The CDR3 loop is CAISDGSGRTGKLFF. CDR3 DNA sequence: TGTGCCATCAGTGACGGCAGTGGGCGCACCGGGAAGCTGTTTTTT.

This clonotype was detected a few times. The chain links TRBV12-3 or TRBV12-4 to TRBJ2-7; 8 nucleotides align to TRBD1. V gave up 1 base and J gave up 0 bases; unmatched junction bases: 8. The CDR3 is 17 residues long. The CDR3 DNA sequence: TGTGCCAGCAGTTTAGGGGCAGGGGGCTCCAGCTCCTACGAGCAGTACTTC. Residues: CASSLGAGGSSSYEQYF.

This clonotype was counted between two and nine times. V gene TRBV5-6 combines with J gene TRBJ2-7, with 12 bases identical to TRBD2. Gene TRBJ2-1 matches the end of the DNA better, so the J call may be wrong. The CDR3 length is 16 residues. CDR1 and CDR2 from the germline V gene are SGHDT and YYEEEE. The chain's CDR3 is CASSSNPSGREHEQFF. The CDR3 DNA is TGTGCCAGCAGTTCCAATCCTAGCGGGAGGGAGCATGAGCAGTTCTTC.

The chain joins TRBV5-1 to TRBJ1-1; D is unresolved. Between the trimmed V and J ends, which lost 4 bases and 1 base, there was a span of 11 bases. The germline V gene has CDR1 SGHRS and CDR2 YFSETQ. The CDR3 totals 14 residues. The chain's CDR3 is CASSADGRNTEAFF. In DNA form, the CDR3 reads TGCGCCAGCAGCGCCGACGGACGGAACACTGAAGCTTTCTTT.

This clonotype occurred a few times. The chain uses TRBV7-9 and TRBJ2-2; weak D call: TRBD1 (5 bases). Germline V lookup: CDR1 SEHNR, CDR2 FQNEAQ (reference sequence). Trimming removed 6 bases at V and 2 bases at J, with 19 bases between. This CDR3 has 17 residues. CDR3 protein: CASSRPGHLLNTGELFF. CDR3 bases: TGTGCCAGCAGTCGCCCTGGACACCTACTAAACACCGGGGAGCTGTTTTTT.

In its sample, this clonotype was seen a few times. The rearrangement uses TRBV6-5 and TRBJ1-1; maybe TRBD1 (6 bases). CDR3 length equals 15 residues. Between the trimmed V and J ends, which lost 0 bases and 0 bases, there was a span of 8 bases. Germline CDR1 reads MNHEY; CDR2 reads SVGAGI. The CDR3 here is CASSYSNRVNTEAFF. Written as DNA, the CDR3 is TGTGCCAGCAGTTACTCGAACAGGGTGAACACTGAAGCTTTCTTT.

This clonotype came up a few times. The V call is TRBV7-8, the J call TRBJ2-4; 7 bases line up with TRBD2. The germline V gene has CDR1 SGHVS and CDR2 FQNEAQ. The V gene end was trimmed by 6 bases and the J gene end by 5 bases; junction bases not matched to a gene: 7. The length of the CDR3 is 14 residues. CDR3 bases: TGTGCCAGCAGATCCGGGGGGTTGGAAAACATTCAGTACTTC. Its protein product is CASRSGGLENIQYF.